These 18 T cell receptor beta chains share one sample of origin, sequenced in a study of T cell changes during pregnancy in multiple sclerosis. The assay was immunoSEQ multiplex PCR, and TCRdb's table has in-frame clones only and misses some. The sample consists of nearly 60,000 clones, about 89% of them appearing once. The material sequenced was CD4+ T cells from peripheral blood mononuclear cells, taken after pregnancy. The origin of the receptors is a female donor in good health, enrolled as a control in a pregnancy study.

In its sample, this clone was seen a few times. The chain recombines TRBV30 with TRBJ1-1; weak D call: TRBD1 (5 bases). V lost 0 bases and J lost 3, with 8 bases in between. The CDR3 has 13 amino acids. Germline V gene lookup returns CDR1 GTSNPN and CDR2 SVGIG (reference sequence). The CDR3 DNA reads TGTGCCTGGAGTGTACGGGGGGACACTGAAGCTTTCTTT. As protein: CAWSVRGDTEAFF.

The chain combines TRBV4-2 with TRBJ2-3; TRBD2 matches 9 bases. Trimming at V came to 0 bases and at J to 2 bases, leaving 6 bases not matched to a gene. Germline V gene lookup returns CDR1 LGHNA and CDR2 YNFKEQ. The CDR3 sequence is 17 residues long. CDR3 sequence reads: CASSQDPAGGTTDTQYF. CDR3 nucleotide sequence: TGTGCCAGCAGCCAAGATCCCGCGGGGGGGACCACAGATACGCAGTATTTT.

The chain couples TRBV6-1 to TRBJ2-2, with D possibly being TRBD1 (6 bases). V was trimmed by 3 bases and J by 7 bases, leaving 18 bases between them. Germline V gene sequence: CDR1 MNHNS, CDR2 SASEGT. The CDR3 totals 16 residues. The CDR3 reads CASSESGGPPGGELFF. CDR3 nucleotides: TGTGCCAGCAGTGAGAGTGGGGGCCCCCCCGGCGGGGAGCTGTTTTTT.

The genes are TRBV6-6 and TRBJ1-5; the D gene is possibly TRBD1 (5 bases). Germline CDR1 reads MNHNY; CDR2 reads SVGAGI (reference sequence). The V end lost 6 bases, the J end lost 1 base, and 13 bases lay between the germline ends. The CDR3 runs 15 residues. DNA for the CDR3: TGTGCCAGCAGCCCTGGGGGGGGGAGCAATCAGCCCCAGCATTTT. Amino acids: CASSPGGGSNQPQHF.

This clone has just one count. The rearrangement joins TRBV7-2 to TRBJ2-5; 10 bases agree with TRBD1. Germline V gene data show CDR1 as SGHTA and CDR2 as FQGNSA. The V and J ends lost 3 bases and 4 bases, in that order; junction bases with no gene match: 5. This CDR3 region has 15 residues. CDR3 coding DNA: TGTGCCAGCAGCTTCGGACAGGGGGGGTCAGAGACCCAGTACTTC. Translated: CASSFGQGGSETQYF.

Here the CDR3 DNA reads TGTGCCAGCAGCCGGGGACAGGGGAGAGCTTTCTTT. Amino acid sequence: CASSRGQGRAFF. The chain carries TRBV11-1 and TRBJ1-1, with 10 bases that match TRBD1. The CDR3 totals 12 residues. J was trimmed by 10 bases and V by 5 bases; bases with no gene match: 4. CDR1 SGHAT and CDR2 FQDESV come from the germline V gene (reference sequence).

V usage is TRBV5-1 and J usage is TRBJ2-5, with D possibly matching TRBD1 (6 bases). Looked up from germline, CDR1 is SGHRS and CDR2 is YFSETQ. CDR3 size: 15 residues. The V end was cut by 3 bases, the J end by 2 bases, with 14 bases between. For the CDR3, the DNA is TGCGCCAGCAGCTCCCGAGGGGGACCACAAGAGACCCAGTACTTC. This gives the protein CASSSRGGPQETQYF.

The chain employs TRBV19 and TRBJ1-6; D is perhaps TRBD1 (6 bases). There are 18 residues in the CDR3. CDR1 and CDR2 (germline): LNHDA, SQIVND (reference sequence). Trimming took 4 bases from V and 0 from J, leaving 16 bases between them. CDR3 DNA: TGTGCCAGTAGTACCCCCAGGGGCCGAAGCTCCTATAATTCACCCCTCCACTTT. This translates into CASSTPRGRSSYNSPLHF.

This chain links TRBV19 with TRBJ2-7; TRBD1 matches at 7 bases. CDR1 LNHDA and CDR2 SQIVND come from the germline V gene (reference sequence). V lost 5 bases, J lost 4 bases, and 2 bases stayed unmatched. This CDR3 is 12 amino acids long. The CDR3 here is CASSYRGYEQYF. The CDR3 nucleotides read TGTGCCAGTAGTTACAGGGGATACGAGCAGTACTTC. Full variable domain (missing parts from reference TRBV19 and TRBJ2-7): DGGITQSPKYLFRKEGQNVTLSCEQNLNHDAMYWYRQDPGQGLRLIYYSQIVNDFQKGDIAEGYSVSREKKESFPLTVTSAQKNPTAFYLCASSYRGYEQYFGPGTRLTVT.

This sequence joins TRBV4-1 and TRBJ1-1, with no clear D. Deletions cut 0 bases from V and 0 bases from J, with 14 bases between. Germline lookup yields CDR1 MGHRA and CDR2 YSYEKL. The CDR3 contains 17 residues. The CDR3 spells CASSQEGGHTMNTEAFF. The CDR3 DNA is TGCGCCAGCAGCCAAGAGGGAGGGCACACTATGAACACTGAAGCTTTCTTT.

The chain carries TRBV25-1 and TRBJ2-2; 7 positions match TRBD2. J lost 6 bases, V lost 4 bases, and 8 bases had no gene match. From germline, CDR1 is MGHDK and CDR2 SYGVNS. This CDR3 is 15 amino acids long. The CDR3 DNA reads TGTGCCAGCAGTGGGGATCTTGGACTAGCCGGGGAGCTGTTTTTT. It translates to CASSGDLGLAGELFF.

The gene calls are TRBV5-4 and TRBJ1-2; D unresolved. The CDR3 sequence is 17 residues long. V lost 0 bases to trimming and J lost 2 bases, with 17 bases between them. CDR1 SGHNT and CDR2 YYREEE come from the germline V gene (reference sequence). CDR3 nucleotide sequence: TGTGCCAGCAGCTTGGGGTATCTCGGGATTCAGAACTATGGCTACACCTTC. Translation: CASSLGYLGIQNYGYTF. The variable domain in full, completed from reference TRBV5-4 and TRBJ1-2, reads ETGVTQSPTHLIKTRGQQVTLRCSSQSGHNTVSWYQQALGQGPQFIFQYYREEENGRGNFPPRFSGLQFPNYSSELNVNALELDDSALYLCASSLGYLGIQNYGYTFGSGTRLTVV.

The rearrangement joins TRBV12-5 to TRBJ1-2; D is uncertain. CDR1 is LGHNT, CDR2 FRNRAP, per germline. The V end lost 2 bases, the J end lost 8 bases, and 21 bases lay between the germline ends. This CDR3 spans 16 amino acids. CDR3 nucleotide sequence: TGTGCTAGTGGTTTGCGCATCAGGCGTGAGCTTCGGGGCTACACCTTC. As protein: CASGLRIRRELRGYTF.

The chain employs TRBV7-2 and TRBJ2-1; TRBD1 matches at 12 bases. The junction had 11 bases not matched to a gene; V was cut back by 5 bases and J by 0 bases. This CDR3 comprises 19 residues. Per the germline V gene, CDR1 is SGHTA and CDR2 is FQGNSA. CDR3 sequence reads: CASSGRDRGRTSSYNEQFF. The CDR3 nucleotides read TGTGCCAGCAGCGGCCGGGACAGGGGGCGGACGAGCTCCTACAATGAGCAGTTCTTC. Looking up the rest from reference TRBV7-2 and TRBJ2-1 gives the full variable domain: GAGVSQSPSNKVTEKGKDVELRCDPISGHTALYWYRQSLGQGLEFLIYFQGNSAPDKSGLPSDRFSAERTGGSVSTLTIQRTQQEDSAVYLCASSGRDRGRTSSYNEQFFGPGTRLTVL.

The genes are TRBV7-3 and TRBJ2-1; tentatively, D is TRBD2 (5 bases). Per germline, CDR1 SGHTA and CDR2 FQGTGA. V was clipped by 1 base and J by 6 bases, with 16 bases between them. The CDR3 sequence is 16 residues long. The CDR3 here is CASSLRGGLVPNEQFF. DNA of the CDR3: TGTGCCAGCAGCTTAAGAGGAGGTCTTGTCCCCAATGAGCAGTTCTTC. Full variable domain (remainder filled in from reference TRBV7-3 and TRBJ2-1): GAGVSQTPSNKVTEKGKYVELRCDPISGHTALYWYRQSLGQGPEFLIYFQGTGAADDSGLPNDRFFAVRPEGSVSTLKIQRTERGDSAVYLCASSLRGGLVPNEQFFGPGTRLTVL.

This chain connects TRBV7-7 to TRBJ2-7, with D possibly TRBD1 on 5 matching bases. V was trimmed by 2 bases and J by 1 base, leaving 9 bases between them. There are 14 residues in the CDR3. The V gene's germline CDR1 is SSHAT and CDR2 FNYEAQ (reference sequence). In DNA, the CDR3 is TGTGCCAGCAGCTTACGGGCAGGGTCCTACGAGCAGTACTTC. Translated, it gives CASSLRAGSYEQYF.

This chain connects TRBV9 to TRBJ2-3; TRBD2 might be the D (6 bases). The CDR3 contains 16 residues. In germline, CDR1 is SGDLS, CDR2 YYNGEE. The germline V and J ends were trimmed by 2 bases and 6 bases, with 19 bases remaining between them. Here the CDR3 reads CASSVGGRPLSDTQYF. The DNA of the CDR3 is TGTGCCAGCAGCGTTGGGGGGAGACCTTTGTCGGATACGCAGTATTTT.

The DNA of the CDR3 is TGTGCCAGCAGCTTAGCACGAGGGACAGCCAGCGAGCAGTACTTC. It yields the protein CASSLARGTASEQYF. The chain couples TRBV7-2 to TRBJ2-5, with TRBD1 matching over 7 bases. The DNA end lines up better with TRBJ2-7; the J call may be wrong. CDR1 is SGHTA and CDR2 is FQGNSA in the germline V gene. CDR3 length: 15 residues.